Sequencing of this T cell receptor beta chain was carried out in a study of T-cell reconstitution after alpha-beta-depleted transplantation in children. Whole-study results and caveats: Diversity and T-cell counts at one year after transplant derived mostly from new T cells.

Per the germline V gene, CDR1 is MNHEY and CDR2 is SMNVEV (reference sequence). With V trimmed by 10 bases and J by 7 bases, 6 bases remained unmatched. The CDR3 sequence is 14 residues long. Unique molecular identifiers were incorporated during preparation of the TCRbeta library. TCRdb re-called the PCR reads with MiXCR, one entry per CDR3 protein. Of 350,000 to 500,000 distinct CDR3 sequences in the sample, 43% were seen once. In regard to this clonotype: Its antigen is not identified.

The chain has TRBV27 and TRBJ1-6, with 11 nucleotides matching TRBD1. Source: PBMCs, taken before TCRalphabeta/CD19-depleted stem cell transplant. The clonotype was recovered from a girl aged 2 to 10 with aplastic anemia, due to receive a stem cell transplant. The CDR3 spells CATWDRGANSPLHF. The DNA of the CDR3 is TGTGCCACCTGGGACAGGGGGGCCAATTCACCCCTCCACTTT.